This T cell receptor (beta chain) was captured by sequencing in a study of T cell responses to AZD1222 COVID-19 vaccine (dated by TCRdb to about 2021). As for the study more broadly: AZD1222 recipients with second doses at about 4 weeks or about 12 weeks were pooled, because spike-specific TCR depth and breadth did not differ between schedules. A total of about 250 trial participants underwent TCR sequencing, of whom about 200 had received two doses of AZD1222 and 26 had received two doses of the MenACWY control vaccine. Trial participants were enrolled into age subgroups of 18-55, 56-69 and 70-plus years, which contained 148, 28 and 57 TCR-sequenced participants, respectively. The study at large found these results: Only six AZD1222 recipients were SARS-CoV-2 seropositive at baseline, limiting conclusions about previously exposed vaccinees. Participants were mostly white British, with more females than males. The authors suggested clonal diversity may have been underestimated. The whole spike protein was spanned by vaccine-associated CD4 TCRs, and dominant responses were seen in regions 160-218 and 743-854. Reportedly, close to half of the unique spike-specific TCRs recognized epitopes lying outside the regions that are mutated in the B.1.351 and B.1.1.7 variants. In the small 56-69-year group, the increase in depth fell short of significance, most likely because of low power. A significant rise in spike-specific TCR breadth and depth was observed after two AZD1222 doses relative to day 0 and relative to MenACWY recipients. Because no samples from the day 14 peak response were available, repertoires could be characterized only after the peak T cell response.

Reading the germline V gene gives CDR1 LGHNT and CDR2 FRNRAP. Counted from cysteine to phenylalanine, this CDR3 has 15 amino acids. The read is trimmed to its CDR3 DNA, 45 bases read in frame from base 1. Deletion took 3 bases off V and 5 bases off J, with a span of 16 bases between the germline ends. The time point label, read with the paper, signifies: baseline before first vaccination. Samples from vaccinated people were obtained from the UK trials COV001 and COV002, which included a single-blind randomized controlled phase 2/3 trial of AZD1222 (ChAdOx1 nCoV-19) in healthy adults. For TCRbeta chain sequencing, PBMC samples from trial participants were taken at day 0 and at day 28 after the second dose. The CDR3 regions of human TCRbeta chains were analyzed by immunosequencing. From the authors' description of their analysis: TCRs in the repertoires were compared against a reference library of SARS-CoV-2-specific TCRs that had been generated with the MIRA antigen-specificity platform. Breadth meant the fraction of unique TCRs that were SARS-CoV-2-associated, whereas depth meant the fraction of total T cells that were SARS-CoV-2-associated. Using the MIRA data, each spike-specific TCR was assigned both to the spike region to which the TCR was reactive and to a CD4 or CD8 class. Log10-transformed breadth and depth values were compared by one-way ANOVA with Sidak's multiple comparisons tests. Held by TCRdb, this immuneACCESS table contains in-frame sequences only and omits some clones. Under half of the omission traces to an unresolved V gene where checked; the cause of the rest is unknown. From that table come the V and J calls and clone size; the DNA was used to work out D and trimming. Recorded for this sample are about 150,000 clones; about 94% of them occurred a single time. The top ten constitute 4.5% to 5.5% of the sample.

As regards this clone: Its specific antigen is unknown. No much larger clonotype is one base removed from it; base qualities were not supplied.

Sample: peripheral blood, taken on day 0 of AZD1222 vaccination. This sequence was found in an adult in good health. The rearrangement combines TRBV12-5 with TRBJ2-5; the D segment could be TRBD2, given 6 matching bases. The DNA sequence is given as TGTGCTAGTGGTTTCGGGGGATGGGCGGAGGAGACCCAGTACTTC. Its protein reads: CASGFGGWAEETQYF.